This entry concerns a single T cell receptor (beta chain). The entry originates in a study of blood T cell repertoires in COVID-19. Libraries were prepared by immunoSEQ multiplex PCR; TCRdb keeps only in-frame clonotypes and omits some of them. The sample carries tens of thousands of clones, about 85% recorded once. Germline V CDR1 and CDR2: MNHEY, SVGAGI. The CDR3 is made up of 12 amino acids. Trimming removed 5 bases from V and 3 bases from J, with 7 bases in between. This TCR derives from a man aged 35 to 55 with active COVID-19. Sequencing used peripheral blood. The V and J genes are TRBV6-5 and TRBJ1-2; D is unresolved. DNA of the CDR3: TGTGCCAGCAGTCCCCGGGACTATGGCTACACCTTC. Its translation is CASSPRDYGYTF.